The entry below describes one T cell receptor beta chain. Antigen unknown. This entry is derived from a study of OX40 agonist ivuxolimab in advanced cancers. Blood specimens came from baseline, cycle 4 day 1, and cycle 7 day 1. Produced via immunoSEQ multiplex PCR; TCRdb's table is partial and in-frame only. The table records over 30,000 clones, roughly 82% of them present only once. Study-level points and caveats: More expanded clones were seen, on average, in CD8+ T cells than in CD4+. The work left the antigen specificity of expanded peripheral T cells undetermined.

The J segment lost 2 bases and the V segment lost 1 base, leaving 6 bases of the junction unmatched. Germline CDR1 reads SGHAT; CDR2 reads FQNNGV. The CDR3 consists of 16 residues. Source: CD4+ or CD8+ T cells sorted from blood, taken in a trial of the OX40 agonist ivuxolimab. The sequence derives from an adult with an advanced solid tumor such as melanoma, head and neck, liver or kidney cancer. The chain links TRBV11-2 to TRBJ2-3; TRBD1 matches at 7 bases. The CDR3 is CASSLVLQGVTDTQYF. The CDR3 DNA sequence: TGTGCCAGCAGCTTAGTTTTGCAGGGGGTCACAGATACGCAGTATTTT.